One sample yielded the 28 T cell receptor beta chains listed below, sequenced in a study of T cells in Graves' hyperthyroidism and ophthalmopathy. What was amplified from RNA transcripts were TCR beta CDR3 regions. The study used the HTBI primer set for a first-round RT-PCR of the TCR CDR3. TCRdb processed the multiplex PCR reads anew with MiXCR; each CDR3 protein has one entry. The sample lists about 520,000 distinct CDR3 sequences, approximately 25% occurring once. Sequencing was carried out using blood. The receptors derive from a woman aged 25 to 39 with Graves' ophthalmopathy.

This clonotype was recorded many times. The rearrangement links TRBV6-2 or TRBV6-3 to TRBJ1-1; 7 nucleotides match TRBD1. The CDR3 length is 18 residues. After removal of 4 bases from V and 0 bases from J, the junction contained 14 bases not matched to a gene. The germline gives CDR1 MNHEY, CDR2 SVGEGT. Written as DNA, the CDR3 is TGTGCCAGCAGTTCCGCCTTCGAGACAGGGCGAATGAACACTGAAGCTTTCTTT. Its protein product is CASSSAFETGRMNTEAFF.

This clonotype was detected many times. V is TRBV7-9 and J is TRBJ1-1; D gene unclear. The CDR3 sequence is 13 residues long. In germline, CDR1 is SEHNR, CDR2 FQNEAQ (reference sequence). V shed 3 bases and J shed 3 bases, with 8 bases lying between them. CDR3 region: CASSFNLDTEAFF. The CDR3, as DNA: TGTGCCAGCAGCTTCAACTTGGACACTGAAGCTTTCTTT.

This rearrangement joins TRBV6-1 to TRBJ1-6, with 9 bases matching TRBD1. J gave up 4 bases and V 7 bases, and 5 bases lay outside the gene matches. The CDR3 consists of 15 residues. The germline CDR1 and CDR2 sequences are MNHNS and SASEGT. The CDR3 DNA reads as TGTGCCAGCACCCCAGGACAGGGGTATAATTCACCCCTCCACTTT. It encodes CASTPGQGYNSPLHF.

The V gene is TRBV29-1, the J gene TRBJ2-7; 10 bases agree with TRBD2. Germline-derived CDR1 and CDR2 are SQVTM and ANQGSEA. CDR3 length: 13 residues. With 7 bases clipped from V and 7 bases from J, the junction kept 10 bases outside the gene matches. Written as DNA, the CDR3 is TGCAGCGCCTTAGCGGGGGGCCTCCGGGAGCAGTACTTC. Its translation: CSALAGGLREQYF.

The V gene is TRBV7-8, the J gene TRBJ2-7; 10 nucleotides line up with TRBD2. The CDR3 covers 17 residues. Germline CDR1 is SGHVS and CDR2 is FQNEAQ. The V segment lost 2 bases and the J segment 3 bases; nucleotides outside the gene matches: 10. CDR3 residues: CASSLIGGTSEYYEQYF. The CDR3 region has the DNA TGTGCCAGCAGCTTAATCGGGGGGACTAGCGAATACTACGAGCAGTACTTC. Filled out from reference TRBV7-8 and TRBJ2-7, the complete variable domain reads GAGVSQSPRYKVAKRGQDVALRCDPISGHVSLFWYQQALGQGPEFLTYFQNEAQLDKSGLPSDRFFAERPEGSVSTLKIQRTQQEDSAVYLCASSLIGGTSEYYEQYFGPGTRLTVT.

The chain uses TRBV29-1 and TRBJ2-5; 7 nucleotides agree with TRBD1. V lost 5 bases, J lost 2 bases, and 5 bases stayed unmatched. This CDR3 is 13 amino acids long. Germline V gene data show CDR1 as SQVTM and CDR2 as ANQGSEA. The CDR3 loop is CSVYRGGQETQYF. CDR3 nucleotides: TGCAGCGTTTACAGGGGCGGACAAGAGACCCAGTACTTC.

This clonotype was detected ten times or more. The chain's CDR3 is CASSYSSPNQPQHF. CDR3 nucleotide sequence: TGTGCCAGCAGTTACTCGAGTCCTAATCAGCCCCAGCATTTT. V usage is TRBV6-5 and J usage is TRBJ1-5; unclear D gene. The V gene's germline CDR1 is MNHEY and CDR2 SVGAGI. The CDR3 runs 14 residues. Between the trimmed V and J ends, which lost 0 bases and 4 bases, there was a span of 7 bases.

At least ten counts were recorded for this clonotype. V is TRBV12-5 and J is TRBJ1-1; maybe TRBD1 (5 bases). V shed 5 bases and J shed 4 bases, with 17 bases lying between them. The CDR3 spans 15 residues. The germline V gene encodes CDR1 LGHNT and CDR2 FRNRAP. CDR3 nucleotide sequence: TGTGCTAGTGGTCTAACCGGGACCCCGGGCACTGAAGCTTTCTTT. Its translation is CASGLTGTPGTEAFF. The whole variable domain, remainder taken from reference TRBV12-5 and TRBJ1-1, is DARVTQTPRHKVTEMGQEVTMRCQPILGHNTVFWYRQTMMQGLELLAYFRNRAPLDDSGMPKDRFSAEMPDATLATLKIQPSEPRDSAVYFCASGLTGTPGTEAFFGQGTRLTVV.

The chain combines TRBV6-5 with TRBJ1-2; the D is unclear. This CDR3 region has 15 residues. Germline V gene data show CDR1 as MNHEY and CDR2 as SVGAGI. The V end was cut by 6 bases, the J end by 0 bases, with 14 bases between. The CDR3 DNA is TGTGCCAGCAGCTTAGACGTCGCCTCTAACTATGGCTACACCTTC. Translation: CASSLDVASNYGYTF.

This clonotype was detected ten times or more. The chain uses TRBV4-1 and TRBJ2-1, with D possibly being TRBD1 or TRBD2 (5 bases each). With 1 base removed from V and 8 bases from J, the gap between germline ends came to 15 bases. From germline, CDR1 is MGHRA and CDR2 YSYEKL. The CDR3 covers 15 residues. The CDR3 sequence is CASSQVRGASDEQFF. CDR3 nucleotide sequence: TGCGCCAGCAGCCAAGTGAGGGGAGCGTCTGATGAGCAGTTCTTC.

This clonotype was counted ten times or more. The V and J genes are TRBV12-3 or TRBV12-4 and TRBJ2-5, with 12 positions matching TRBD2. The J segment lost 2 bases and the V segment lost 1 base, leaving 2 bases of the junction unmatched. The CDR3 is 16 amino acids. The CDR3 loop reads CASSLGGLAGQETQYF. In DNA, the CDR3 is TGTGCCAGCAGTTTAGGAGGACTAGCGGGGCAAGAGACCCAGTACTTC.

There are many counts of this clonotype. V gene TRBV7-3 combines with J gene TRBJ2-7; the match to TRBD1 covers 8 bases. This CDR3 region has 13 residues. Trimming took 3 bases from V and 6 from J; bases not matched to a gene: 4. The germline CDR1 and CDR2 sequences are SGHTA and FQGTGA. CDR3 in DNA: TGTGCCAGCAGCTTGGACAGGGTGGGCGAGCAGTACTTC. Its translation is CASSLDRVGEQYF.

The chain links TRBV12-3 or TRBV12-4 to TRBJ1-1; D gene uncertain. V was shortened by 7 bases and J by 1 base, with 10 bases between the two germline ends. The CDR3 totals 13 residues. The CDR3 region is CASTKTANTEAFF. The CDR3 nucleotides are TGTGCCAGCACTAAAACCGCGAACACTGAAGCTTTCTTT.

This clonotype was found many times. V usage is TRBV12-3 or TRBV12-4 and J usage is TRBJ2-5; TRBD1 agrees at 7 bases. The V gene end was trimmed by 6 bases and the J gene end by 3 bases; junction bases not matched to a gene: 7. The CDR3 contains 14 residues. CDR3 bases: TGTGCCAGCAGCCTGACCGGGACAGAAGAGACCCAGTACTTC. Protein: CASSLTGTEETQYF.

There are many counts of this clonotype. V is TRBV12-5 and J is TRBJ1-1; TRBD1 agrees at 8 bases. There are 17 residues in the CDR3. The J segment lost 4 bases and the V segment lost 0 bases, leaving 10 bases of the junction unmatched. Germline assignment: CDR1 LGHNT and CDR2 FRNRAP. CDR3 amino acids: CASGLVLGTGGGTEAFF. The CDR3 DNA sequence: TGTGCTAGTGGTTTGGTACTAGGAACAGGGGGAGGCACTGAAGCTTTCTTT.

This clonotype was detected many times. This chain connects TRBV6-1 to TRBJ2-7; D is unresolved. This CDR3 spans 13 amino acids. Trimming stripped 4 bases from V and 6 bases from J, with 13 bases between. Germline V gene sequence: CDR1 MNHNS, CDR2 SASEGT. The CDR3 loop reads CASSVEGYLEQYF. The CDR3 DNA reads TGTGCCAGCAGTGTGGAAGGTTACCTCGAGCAGTACTTC.

This clonotype was observed a few times. The rearrangement links TRBV6-1 to TRBJ1-2; TRBD1 is a possible D gene (5 bases). V was pared by 4 bases and J by 2 bases, with 14 bases between. Germline V lookup: CDR1 MNHNS, CDR2 SASEGT. The length of the CDR3 is 15 residues. The CDR3 DNA follows: TGTGCCAGCAGTGTGACGGGGCCGCCGAACTATGGCTACACCTTC. It is translated as CASSVTGPPNYGYTF.

At least ten counts were recorded for this clonotype. V and J are TRBV12-3 or TRBV12-4 and TRBJ2-5; TRBD2 might be the D (7 bases). Trimming removed 6 bases at V and 4 bases at J, with 18 bases between. The CDR3 length is 15 residues. In DNA form, the CDR3 reads TGTGCCAGCAGAAGGTCGGCGGGGGCCTCAGAGACCCAGTACTTC. Translated, it gives CASRRSAGASETQYF.

This clonotype was recorded at least ten times. This chain connects TRBV7-8 to TRBJ2-7; 7 positions match TRBD2. The CDR3 has 14 residues. Losses at the gene ends were 5 bases for V and 5 bases for J; bases not matched to a gene: 9. Germline V CDR1 and CDR2: SGHVS, FQNEAQ. DNA of the CDR3: TGTGCCAGCAGCGAAGGACTAGATTTCAACGAGCAGTACTTC. Translated: CASSEGLDFNEQYF.

A word on this clonotype: One base away lies a much larger clone, so this may be a sequencing read error. The final CDR3 position lacks the conserved phenylalanine or tryptophan, pointing to a likely read error. The CDR3 nucleotides are TGTGCCAGCGGACTAGCGGGGCCGATTGGCGGGGAGCTGTTTTGT. The encoded protein is CASGLAGPIGGELFC. The rearrangement links TRBV6-2 or TRBV6-3 to TRBJ2-2; 12 bases match TRBD2. The CDR3 runs 15 residues. J was trimmed by 7 bases and V by 8 bases; bases with no gene match: 8. Germline CDR1 is MNHEY and CDR2 is SVGEGT.

This clonotype was observed many times. The chain links TRBV29-1 to TRBJ1-2; D gene ambiguous. CDR1 is SQVTM, CDR2 ANQGSEA, per germline. With 5 bases removed from V and 4 bases from J, the gap between germline ends came to 11 bases. The CDR3 loop spans 12 amino acids. The CDR3 reads CSVPGRTYGYTF. CDR3 bases: TGCAGCGTTCCCGGACGGACCTATGGCTACACCTTC.

The chain employs TRBV7-7 and TRBJ2-7, with 7 bases identical to TRBD1. Germline V lookup: CDR1 SSHAT, CDR2 FNYEAQ (reference sequence). V gave up 0 bases and J gave up 11 bases; unmatched junction bases: 7. The CDR3 consists of 13 residues. The CDR3 sequence: CASSLAPDREKYF. In DNA, the CDR3 is TGTGCCAGCAGCTTAGCGCCCGACAGGGAGAAGTACTTC.

This clonotype was observed a few times. The chain joins TRBV4-2 to TRBJ2-2; no firm D call. CDR3 length: 17 amino acids. V dropped 4 bases and J dropped 3 bases, with 18 bases sitting between them. Germline V gene lookup returns CDR1 LGHNA and CDR2 YNFKEQ. The CDR3 DNA sequence: TGTGCCAGCAGCCCTTGGGAACTGGGCAGAGACACCGGGGAGCTGTTTTTT. Its translation: CASSPWELGRDTGELFF.

In this sample, this clonotype turned up many times. The V gene is TRBV7-2, the J gene TRBJ1-2, with D perhaps TRBD1 (6 bases). This CDR3 comprises 12 residues. V lost 10 bases and J 7 bases, leaving 16 bases between the germline ends. In germline, CDR1 is SGHTA, CDR2 FQGNSA. This CDR3 is CAIGGQGSGYTF. Here the CDR3 DNA reads TGTGCCATAGGGGGGCAGGGGTCTGGCTACACCTTC.

This sequence joins TRBV6-2 or TRBV6-3 and TRBJ2-7, with 7 bases fitting TRBD1. This CDR3 region has 16 residues. The trim removed 5 bases at V and 0 bases at J, leaving 10 bases unmatched. Germline loops: CDR1 MNHEY, CDR2 SVGEGT. CDR3 sequence: CASSLQGSGLSYEQYF. CDR3 DNA sequence: TGTGCCAGCAGTCTACAGGGGAGCGGACTCTCCTACGAGCAGTACTTC.

The chain joins TRBV12-3 or TRBV12-4 to TRBJ1-2; 10 bases are shared with TRBD1. V shed 5 bases, J shed 4 bases, and the junction held 4 bases outside the gene matches. The CDR3 has 14 amino acids. DNA of the CDR3: TGTGCCAGCAGTCGACAGGGGGCGCGCTATGGCTACACCTTC. Protein: CASSRQGARYGYTF.

The sample holds many counts of this clonotype. The chain employs TRBV5-1 and TRBJ2-3; D unclear. The CDR3 is made up of 13 amino acids. The germline V gene has CDR1 SGHRS and CDR2 YFSETQ. Trimming removed 0 bases at V and 5 bases at J, with 7 bases between. CDR3 sequence: CASSLGRLDTQYF. CDR3 bases: TGCGCCAGCAGCTTGGGACGGCTAGATACGCAGTATTTT.

Many counts were recorded for this clonotype. The chain uses TRBV28 and TRBJ1-5, with D possibly TRBD1 on 6 matching bases. Trimming stripped 4 bases from V and 9 bases from J, with 19 bases between. CDR1 is MDHEN and CDR2 is SYDVKM in the germline V gene. This CDR3 region has 15 residues. CDR3 sequence reads: CASSSITGISRPQHF. CDR3 DNA: TGTGCCAGCAGTTCGATAACAGGGATTTCGCGGCCCCAGCATTTT.